These 7 T cell receptor beta chains were all obtained from the same sample, sequenced in a study of blood T cell repertoires in COVID-19 (dated by TCRdb to the early 2020s). Receptor libraries were prepared by the immunoSEQ multiplex PCR assay. This immuneACCESS table, as held by TCRdb, lists in-frame sequences with V and J called but not all clones. Of the missing ones, under half trace to an unresolved V gene in checked studies; the others have no known cause. In all, the sample holds approximately 70,000 clones, and about nine tenths of those were seen once. Together, the top ten hold 5.1% of the sample. The sample taken for sequencing was peripheral blood. The receptor source for this set is a woman under 30 with acute or convalescent COVID-19.

The chain has TRBV7-6 and TRBJ1-2; TRBD1 matches 8 bases. The V segment lost 1 base and the J segment 4 bases; nucleotides outside the gene matches: 2. The germline V gene encodes CDR1 SGHVS and CDR2 FNYEAQ. CDR3 size: 14 residues. The chain's CDR3 is CASSLDDRGYGYTF. In DNA form, the CDR3 reads TGTGCCAGCAGCTTAGATGACAGGGGCTATGGCTACACCTTC.

This clone appeared a single time. The J gene is TRBJ2-1, the V gene TRBV4-1; TRBD2 aligns across 11 bases. CDR3 length equals 20 residues. The germline V gene has CDR1 MGHRA and CDR2 YSYEKL. V lost 0 bases to trimming and J lost 6 bases; unmatched junction nucleotides: 16. CDR3 residues: CASSQDPPSGGTRAFNEQFF. The CDR3 nucleotides read TGCGCCAGCAGCCAAGATCCCCCTAGCGGGGGGACACGCGCCTTCAATGAGCAGTTCTTC.

The chain is built from TRBV9 and TRBJ1-1; D may be TRBD1 (5 bases). Trimming took 4 bases from V and 4 from J, leaving 17 bases between them. This CDR3 region has 15 residues. CDR1 and CDR2 (germline): SGDLS, YYNGEE. CDR3 coding DNA: TGTGCCAGCAGCCCCGGCTGGGGGGAGGTCACTGAAGCTTTCTTT. Its translation: CASSPGWGEVTEAFF.

This clone was counted a few times. The V and J genes are TRBV5-1 and TRBJ2-2; no firm D call. Per the germline V gene, CDR1 is SGHRS and CDR2 is YFSETQ. The V gene lost 1 base and the J gene lost 5 bases, with 6 bases spanning the gap. The CDR3 consists of 13 residues. The CDR3 nucleotides are TGCGCCAGCAGCTTGCGGGTTACCGGGGAGCTGTTTTTT. This encodes CASSLRVTGELFF.

V is TRBV4-1 and J is TRBJ1-6; D might be TRBD1 (5 bases). Germline V gene sequence: CDR1 MGHRA, CDR2 YSYEKL. The CDR3 sequence is 15 residues long. V was trimmed by 1 base and J by 10 bases, leaving 14 bases between them. Written as DNA, the CDR3 is TGCGCCAGCAGCCAAGGTGCCAGGGCCGGATCACCCCTCCACTTT. Translation: CASSQGARAGSPLHF.

The CDR3 loop reads CASSFRTLPVGEQYF. The CDR3 nucleotides are TGTGCCAGCAGCTTTCGGACTCTCCCCGTGGGCGAGCAGTACTTC. The chain combines TRBV7-8 with TRBJ2-7, with a weak D call TRBD2 (5 bases). The germline V and J ends were trimmed by 3 bases and 6 bases, with 18 bases remaining between them. Germline-derived CDR1 and CDR2 are SGHVS and FQNEAQ. This CDR3 is 15 amino acids long.

This chain connects TRBV27 to TRBJ2-1; 11 bases are a match to TRBD2. With V trimmed by 4 bases and J by 6 bases, 2 bases remained unmatched. Looked up from germline, CDR1 is MNHEY and CDR2 is SMNVEV (reference sequence). This CDR3 spans 14 amino acids. The CDR3 DNA reads TGTGCCAGCAGTTCAGGGACTAGCGGCAATGAGCAGTTCTTC. Protein: CASSSGTSGNEQFF.